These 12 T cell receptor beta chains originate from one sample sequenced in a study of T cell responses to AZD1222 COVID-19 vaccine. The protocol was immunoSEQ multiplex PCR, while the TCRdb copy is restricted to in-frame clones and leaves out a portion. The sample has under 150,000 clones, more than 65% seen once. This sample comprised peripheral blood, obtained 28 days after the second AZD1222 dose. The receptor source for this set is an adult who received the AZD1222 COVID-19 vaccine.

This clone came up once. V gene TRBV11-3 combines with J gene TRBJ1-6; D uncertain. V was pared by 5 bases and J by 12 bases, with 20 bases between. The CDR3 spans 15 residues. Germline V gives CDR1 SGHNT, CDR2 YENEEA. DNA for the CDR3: TGTGCCAGCAGCCGAGGGAACATCGGTGGAGAACCCCTCCACTTT. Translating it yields CASSRGNIGGEPLHF.

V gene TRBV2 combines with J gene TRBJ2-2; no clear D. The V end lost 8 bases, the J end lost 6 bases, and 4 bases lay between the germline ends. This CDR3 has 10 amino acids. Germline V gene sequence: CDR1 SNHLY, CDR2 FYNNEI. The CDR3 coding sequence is TGTGCCAGCCAGGCCGGGGAGCTGTTTTTT. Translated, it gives CASQAGELFF.

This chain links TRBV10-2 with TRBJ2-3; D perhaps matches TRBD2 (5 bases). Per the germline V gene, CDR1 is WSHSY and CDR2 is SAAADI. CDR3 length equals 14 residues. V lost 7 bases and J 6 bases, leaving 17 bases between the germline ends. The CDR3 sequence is CASIGWLASDTQYF. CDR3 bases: TGCGCCAGCATCGGTTGGCTAGCATCGGATACGCAGTATTTT.

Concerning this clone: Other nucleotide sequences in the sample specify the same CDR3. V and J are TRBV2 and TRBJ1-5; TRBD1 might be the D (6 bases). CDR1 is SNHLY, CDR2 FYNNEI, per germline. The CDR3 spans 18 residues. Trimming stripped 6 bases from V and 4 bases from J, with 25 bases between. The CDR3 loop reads CASRKGYLVTGGNQPQHF. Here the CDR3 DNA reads TGTGCCAGCAGAAAAGGGTATTTGGTGACAGGAGGAAATCAGCCCCAGCATTTT.

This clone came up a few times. For the CDR3, the DNA is TGTGCCAGCAGCCAAATTAGCGGGGGACGCGGAGGGACCCAGTACTTC. Amino acids: CASSQISGGRGGTQYF. The genes are TRBV3-1 (or the pseudogene TRBV3-2) and TRBJ2-5; 9 nucleotides align to TRBD2. Germline values: CDR1 LGHDT, CDR2 YNNKEL (reference sequence). The V and J ends lost 2 bases and 7 bases, in that order; junction bases with no gene match: 11. The CDR3 length is 16 residues.

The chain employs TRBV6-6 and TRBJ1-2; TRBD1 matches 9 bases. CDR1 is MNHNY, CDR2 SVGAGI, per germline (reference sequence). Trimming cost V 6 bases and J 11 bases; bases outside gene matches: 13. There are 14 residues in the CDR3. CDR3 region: CASSRGQGIIGYTF. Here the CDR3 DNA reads TGTGCCAGCAGCCGAGGACAGGGGATAATAGGGTACACCTTC.

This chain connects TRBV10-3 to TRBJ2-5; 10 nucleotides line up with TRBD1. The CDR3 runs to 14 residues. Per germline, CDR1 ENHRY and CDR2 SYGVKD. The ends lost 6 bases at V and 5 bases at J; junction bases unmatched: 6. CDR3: CAIRPDRGEETQYF. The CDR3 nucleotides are TGTGCCATCAGACCGGACAGGGGGGAGGAGACCCAGTACTTC.

The CDR3 loop reads CASSDPGYGYTF. CDR3 bases: TGTGCCAGCAGTGATCCGGGCTATGGCTACACCTTC. The chain uses TRBV6-1 and TRBJ1-2, with D uncertain. This CDR3 region has 12 residues. The germline V gene encodes CDR1 MNHNS and CDR2 SASEGT. Trimming took 3 bases from V and 4 from J, leaving 6 bases between them.

CDR3 DNA: TGCGCCAGCAGCCCGGGGGTGGCTAATGAAAAACTGTTTTTT. It translates to CASSPGVANEKLFF. This chain links TRBV5-1 with TRBJ1-4; D possibly corresponds to TRBD1 (5 bases). This CDR3 has 14 residues. Germline CDR1 and CDR2: SGHRS and YFSETQ. The V end lost 4 bases, the J end lost 3 bases, and 10 bases lay between the germline ends. The variable domain in full, completed from reference TRBV5-1 and TRBJ1-4, reads KAGVTQTPRYLIKTRGQQVTLSCSPISGHRSVSWYQQTPGQGLQFLFEYFSETQRNKGNFPGRFSGRQFSNSRSEMNVSTLELGDSALYLCASSPGVANEKLFFGSGTQLSVL.

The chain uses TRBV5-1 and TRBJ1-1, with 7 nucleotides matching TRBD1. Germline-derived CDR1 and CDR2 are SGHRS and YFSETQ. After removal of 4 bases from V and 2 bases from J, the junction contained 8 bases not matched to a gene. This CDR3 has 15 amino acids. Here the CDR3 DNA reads TGCGCCAGCAGCCTACGCAGGGGGAGCAACACTGAAGCTTTCTTT. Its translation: CASSLRRGSNTEAFF.

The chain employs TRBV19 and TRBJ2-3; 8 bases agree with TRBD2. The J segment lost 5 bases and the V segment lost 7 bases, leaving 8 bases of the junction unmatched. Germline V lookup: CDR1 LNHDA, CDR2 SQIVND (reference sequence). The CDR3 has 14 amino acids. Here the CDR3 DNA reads TGTGCCAGTACCCGGGGGGGCCAGGAAGATACGCAGTATTTT. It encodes CASTRGGQEDTQYF.

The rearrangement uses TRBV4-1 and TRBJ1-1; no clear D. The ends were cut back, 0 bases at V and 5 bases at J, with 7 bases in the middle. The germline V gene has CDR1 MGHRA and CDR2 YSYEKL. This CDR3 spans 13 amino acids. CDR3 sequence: CASSQDRQTEAFF. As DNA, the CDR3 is TGCGCCAGCAGCCAAGATCGGCAGACTGAAGCTTTCTTT.